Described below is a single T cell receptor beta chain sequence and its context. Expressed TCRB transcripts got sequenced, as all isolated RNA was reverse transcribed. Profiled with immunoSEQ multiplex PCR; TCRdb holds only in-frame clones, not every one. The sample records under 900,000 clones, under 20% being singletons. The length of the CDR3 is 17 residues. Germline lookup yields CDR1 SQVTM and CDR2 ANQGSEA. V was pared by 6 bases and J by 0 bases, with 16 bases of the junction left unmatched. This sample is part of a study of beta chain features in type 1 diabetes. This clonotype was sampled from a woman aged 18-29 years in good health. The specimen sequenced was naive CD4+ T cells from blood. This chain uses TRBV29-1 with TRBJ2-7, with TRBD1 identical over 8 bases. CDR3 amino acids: CSVRLRPRTGTSYEQYF. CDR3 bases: TGCAGCGTCCGTCTTCGGCCGAGGACAGGGACCTCCTACGAGCAGTACTTC.